The source of this T cell receptor beta chain is a study of metastatic and nonmetastatic thyroid tumors (dated by TCRdb to 2019 to 2021). Concerning the study at large: The researchers compared repertoires between peripheral blood samples and tumor or nodule tissue samples from patients with malignant or benign thyroid disease. Overall study outcomes, separate from this receptor: In both blood and tumor samples, TCR beta diversity was reported to be significantly higher in malignant tumors than in benign nodules.

V is cut back by 0 bases and J by 7 bases, with 3 bases in the junction unmatched. The CDR3, cysteine through phenylalanine, is 14 amino acids long. Of the read, only the CDR3 DNA is kept; its 42 bases are in frame from base 1. CDR1 SGHKS and CDR2 YYEKEE were looked up in the germline V gene (reference sequence). The method was PCR. The sequencing machine was an Illumina HiSeq 4000. High-throughput sequencing was used to profile the TCR beta-chain CDR3 region of each patient. Per the authors' processing: CDR3 differences across clinicopathological groups were used to build a classifier for discriminating distant-metastatic papillary thyroid cancer patients. To measure repertoire diversity the researchers used the Shannon index, while the Morisita-Horn index served to gauge how similar the tumor and blood repertoires were. TCRdb passed the public sequencing reads through fastp at Q25 and MiXCR, retaining productive beta sequences. Clone size and V and J calls follow TCRdb, not the original study. Within this sample are about 15,000 clones, with under 30% of them counted one time only. Of the sample, around 7.5% is held by the ten largest clones.

This clone was observed a few times. Its binding antigen is unknown. No base quality information exists; no much larger clone differs at one position. Before undergoing thyroid surgery, none of the patients had been given any kind of treatment. Using T-cell receptor beta sequencing, the study looked back at clinical samples from patients collected from the early 2010s to the late 2010s. The rearrangement combines TRBV5-5 with TRBJ2-2, and 7 junctional nucleotides match TRBD1. This sequence was found in a female donor with papillary thyroid cancer or a benign thyroid nodule (not recorded which). Some clones in this sample may be carry-over from other donors' samples. Sample: adjacent normal tissue. The CDR3 reads CASSLGQGSGELFF. The nucleotides read TGTGCCAGCAGCTTGGGACAGGGAAGCGGGGAGCTGTTTTTT. The variable domain in full, with residues beyond the CDR3 obtained from the reference TRBV5-5 and TRBJ2-2 genes, is DAGVTQSPTHLIKTRGQQVTLRCSPISGHKSVSWYQQVLGQGPQFIFQYYEKEERGRGNFPDRFSARQFPNYSSELNVNALLLGDSALYLCASSLGQGSGELFFGEGSRLTVL.